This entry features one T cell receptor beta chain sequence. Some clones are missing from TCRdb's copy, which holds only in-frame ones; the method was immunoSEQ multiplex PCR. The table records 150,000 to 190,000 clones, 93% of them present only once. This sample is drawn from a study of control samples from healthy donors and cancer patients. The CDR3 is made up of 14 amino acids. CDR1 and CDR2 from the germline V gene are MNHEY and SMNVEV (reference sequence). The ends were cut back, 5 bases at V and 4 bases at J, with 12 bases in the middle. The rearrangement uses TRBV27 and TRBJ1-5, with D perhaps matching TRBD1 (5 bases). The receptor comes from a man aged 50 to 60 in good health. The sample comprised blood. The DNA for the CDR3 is TGTGCCAGCAGTCCGGGACGGTGGAATCAGCCCCAGCATTTT. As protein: CASSPGRWNQPQHF.